Sequencing of this TCR beta chain was carried out in a study of cytomegalovirus exposure and HLA in healthy donors (TCRdb year 2017). Concerning the study at large: According to an earlier analysis of 587 of the donors, about 179 million T cells yielded roughly 110 million unique TCR beta sequences and 250 to 350 Gb of sequence data. Roughly 300 gigabases of sequencing data and 80 million or so unique TCR sequences were included in an early release covering about 700 HLA-typed donors. Among the roughly 380 genotyped donors, around 79% belonged to the genetic ancestry cluster associated with self-reported Caucasian donors. The aim of the study was to test whether cataloging public T cell receptors could identify signatures of past pathogen exposure. The study profiled the T cell repertoires of hundreds of subjects by immunosequencing and related them to cytomegalovirus serostatus. In addition to the first cohort of 500 to 850 subjects, a separate validation cohort of approximately 130 different subjects was used. The study combined high-throughput TCR immunosequencing, statistical association of individual TCRs with disease status, and machine learning to predict cytomegalovirus infection status. In a later analysis, previously published TCR beta repertoires from 600 to 850 donors were re-analyzed and high-resolution HLA genotyping was added so that TCR occurrence patterns could be studied. Rather than drawing on any new phenotypic data, the later analysis identified candidate immune exposures from TCR beta sequences and the way those sequences occurred across donors. To decide whether each TCR beta V gene segment behaved as functional or pseudogenic, an earlier analysis of nearly 600 of the donors relied on high-throughput TCR beta sequencing. Alongside the repertoire data, information on donor age, sex, ethnicity and CMV serostatus was compiled. A later genetic analysis took genome-wide SNP genotypes for about three fifths of the 666 donors and used that subset as a discovery cohort. Every discovery cohort repertoire had been produced on one sequencing platform. Class I and class II HLA loci were covered by the typing at four-digit resolution. The number of donors typed differed by locus, with roughly 629-640 for A, B, C, DRB1 and DQB1, around 560 for DQA1, about 610 for DPA1, and some 450 for DPB1. A few DR-DQ haplotypes were treated as single units for association and clustering because of strong linkage in the cohort. Among 300 to 450 genotyped donors of the cohort, an average of around 240,000 unique TCR beta nucleotide sequences were sequenced per donor, around 20% of them non-productive.

Concerning this clone itself: Its binding antigen is unknown. No base quality information exists; no much larger clone differs at one position.

Overall results and qualifications from the work: Because the 87-base-pair reads could not distinguish some IMGT-functional V segments, including TRBV6-2 and TRBV6-3, those segments were excluded. Because counts were too low, roughly 17 rarely observed V segments, including chromosome 9 orphons, were left out of the earlier analysis of a few hundred of the donors. While some public TCRs were present in many individuals, most TCR sequences turned up only very rarely across donors. Sequencing depth was assumed to be roughly uniform across donors in the presence/absence analyses, though that assumption may not hold. A later analysis reported that several top co-occurrence clusters appeared linked to parvovirus B19, influenza, CMV and Epstein-Barr virus. In vitro tests confirmed that a few of the cytomegalovirus-associated TCR beta chains recognize cytomegalovirus antigens. Only TCR beta chains were sequenced in this cohort, and the absence of alpha or paired-chain data limited detectable features. The classifier was reported to diagnose cytomegalovirus status with high specificity and sensitivity in both the original cohort and the validation cohort. In a later analysis, most CMV-associated TCR beta chains were found to appear HLA-restricted, with HLA associations seemingly driven largely by CMV exposure. In an earlier analysis of 500 to 650 of the donors, most TCR beta V segments appeared in productive rearrangements about 87% or about 30% of the time, broadly matching IMGT annotations. A later analysis associated about 18,000 TCR beta sequences with specific HLA alleles at a false discovery rate of 0.05. The study listed 150 to 200 TCR beta chains as associated with cytomegalovirus. In a later analysis, HLA-associated TCR beta chains were found to be more clonally expanded and to have lower generation probabilities than equally common non-associated chains. The sequencing pipeline was judged likely to have produced a cluster of highly shared sequence variants as a technical artifact. A later genetic analysis reported fewer N-insertions in productive TCRs among donors in an Asian-associated ancestry cluster than the approximately 700-donor mean. A further reported finding was that TCR beta sequences accurately predicted the HLA-A and HLA-B alleles for most subjects in the first cohort. An association between a missense DCLRE1C variant and V-gene and J-gene trimming of TCR beta chains was found in a later genetic analysis and replicated in an independent cohort. The only immune exposure information available for the cohort was CMV serostatus. Assigning TCR associations to individual alleles was difficult when HLA alleles, especially DR and DQ, strongly co-occurred. Because HLA typing was missing for some donors at each locus, association tests included only the typed subset. According to the authors, the approach could potentially be generalized to other disease states and immunological phenotypes. Correlated functional status among segregating V segments might reflect linkage disequilibrium, but an unknown experimental factor could not be ruled out. A later analysis found that TCR association rates varied across HLA loci, with DRB1 alleles showing the most associated TCRs and HLA-C alleles the fewest.

Library construction relied on the immunoSEQ multiplex PCR assay. A mixture of 60 forward primers for TCR Vbeta segments and 13 reverse primers for TCR Jbeta segments was used in the multiplex PCR. Amplification of the CDR3 region of rearranged TCR beta genes was performed with a multiplex PCR assay on genomic DNA. Amplified TCR beta libraries were sequenced as 87-base-pair reads on the Illumina HiSeq System. From the authors' description of their analysis: Across the 600 to 700 repertoires, a later analysis counted some 81 million unique TCR beta chains, roughly 11 million of which were shared by at least two donors. A nearest-neighbor algorithm error-corrected the raw reads and collapsed the reads into unique sequences, merging closely related sequences to remove PCR and sequencing errors. V, D and J gene segments were assigned by aligning CDR3 sequences to IMGT reference sequences. Each retained sequence needed at least a six-nucleotide match to both a V gene segment and a J gene segment. Rearrangements were classified as productive when the CDR3 lacked stop codons and remained in frame with V and J, and all other rearrangements were classified as non-productive. CDR3 was defined by IMGT convention, running from the second conserved V-encoded cysteine to the conserved J-encoded phenylalanine. In an earlier analysis of around 540 of the donors, sequences lacking an unambiguous match to a single V gene segment were excluded. In an earlier analysis of 587 of the donors, a V segment was called functional when productive rearrangements were above 56.7%, and segregating when the standard deviation between donors exceeded 5%. To diagnose cytomegalovirus status from the catalog of TCR beta chain sequences, a statistical classification framework was built. In a later analysis, TCR nucleotide sequences were compared against IMGT/GENE-DB human TR gene sequences so that V and J genes could be assigned. In a later analysis, CDR3 sequences and most-parsimonious VDJ recombination scenarios were assigned using the TCRdist pipeline. In a later analysis, each TCR beta chain was defined by its CDR3 amino acid sequence together with its V-gene family, and reads without a unique V-gene family were excluded. To address suspected cross-contamination and a sequencing artifact, a later analysis removed over 500 highly shared, low-generation-probability nucleotide sequences. A later analysis calculated a clonal expansion index for each public chain from normalized within-repertoire ranks of inferred template counts. Generation probabilities in a later analysis came from a VDJ recombination model fitted to out-of-frame rearrangements, and those results were checked against IGoR. In a later analysis, TCR-TCR, TCR-HLA and TCR-CMV co-occurrence was scored with hypergeometric tests, and a repertoire-size bias correction was applied to TCR pairs. In a later analysis, false discovery rates were estimated by permuting HLA or CMV assignments 20 times. A later analysis grouped co-occurring TCRs with DBSCAN, adding TCRdist sequence similarity when clustering within HLA-allele-positive subsets. Co-occurrence clustering excluded repertoires with fewer than 30,000 or more than 120,000 public chains, plus five with anomalous nucleotide sharing. Imported from immuneACCESS, the table was reduced by TCRdb to in-frame sequences with V and J called. These copies leave out some clones; in studies compared against another copy, an unresolved V gene accounts for under half, and the cause of the remainder is not known. D and trimming come from the DNA, and the V and J calls and clone size come from that table. The sample contains about 150,000 clones, roughly 80% of them found a single time. The top ten hold over 1.1% of the sample.

CDR1 SNHLY and CDR2 FYNNEI are derived from the germline V gene. At the junction V is shortened by 4 bases and J by 9 bases; bases outside the gene matches: 17. The CDR3 has 17 amino acids, counting the end cysteine and phenylalanine. Just the 51-base CDR3 DNA is kept, in frame starting at base 1. The cohort consisted of fewer than 700 healthy bone marrow donors. At the time of sampling, all cohort members were nominally healthy, though unrecorded immune exposures were likely present. The donor tested CMV seronegative and was one of the 352 seronegative cohort members. Each donor provided a peripheral blood sample, and peripheral blood mononuclear cells were used for TCR beta sequencing. Genomic DNA extraction from the blood cell samples was performed with the Qiagen DNeasy Blood Extraction Kit.

The rearrangement combines TRBV2 with TRBJ2-7; the junction holds 11 bases that match TRBD2. The clonotype was recovered from a man aged 18 to 35 in good health and CMV-seronegative. Sequences were obtained from PBMCs. The DNA sequence reads TGTGCCAGCAGTGTTTTCCCCGGGACTAGCGGTTCAATCGGGCAGTACTTC. Its protein product is CASSVFPGTSGSIGQYF.